Below, one TCR beta chain is given with its context. The target antigen is unknown. This specimen comes from a study of siplizumab effects on memory and regulatory T cells. Profiling relied on immunoSEQ multiplex PCR, and the TCRdb table lists in-frame clones only, not all of them. The sample contains more than 95,000 clones, approximately 94% of which appear only once. Study-wide points: In roughly 75-95% of proliferating CD4+ or CD8+ clones, a naive or memory phenotype could not be assigned. Controls had more than 25% Treg-derived mappable alloreactive CD4+ clones on average, versus approximately 70% with siplizumab.

The trim removed 8 bases at V and 7 bases at J, leaving 5 bases unmatched. The CDR3 runs to 13 residues. Per the germline V gene, CDR1 is SGHRS and CDR2 is YFSETQ. The sample was CD4+ T cells sorted from blood. The receptor was derived from a human donor in good health. The chain is built from TRBV5-1 and TRBJ2-1, with 11 positions matching TRBD2. CDR3 DNA sequence: TGCGCCAGTACTAGCGGGAGTCGTAATGAGCAGTTCTTC. Translating it yields CASTSGSRNEQFF.